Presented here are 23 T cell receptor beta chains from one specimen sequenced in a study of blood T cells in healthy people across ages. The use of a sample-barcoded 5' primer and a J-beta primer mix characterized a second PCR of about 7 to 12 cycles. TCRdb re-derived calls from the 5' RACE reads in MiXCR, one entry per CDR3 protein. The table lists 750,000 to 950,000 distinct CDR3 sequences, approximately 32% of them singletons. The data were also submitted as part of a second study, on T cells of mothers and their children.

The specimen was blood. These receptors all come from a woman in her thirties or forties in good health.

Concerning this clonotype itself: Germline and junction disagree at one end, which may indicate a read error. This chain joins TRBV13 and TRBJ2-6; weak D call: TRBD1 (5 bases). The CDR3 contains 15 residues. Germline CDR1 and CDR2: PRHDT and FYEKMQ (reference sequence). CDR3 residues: CASSPARAGANILTF. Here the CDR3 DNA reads TGTGCCAGCAGTCCCGCCAGGGCTGGGGCCAACATCCTGACTTTC.

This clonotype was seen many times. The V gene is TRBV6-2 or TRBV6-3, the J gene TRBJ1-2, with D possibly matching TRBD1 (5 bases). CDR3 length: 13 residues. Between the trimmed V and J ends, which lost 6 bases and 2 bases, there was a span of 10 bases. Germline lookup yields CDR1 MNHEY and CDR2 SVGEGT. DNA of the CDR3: TGTGCCAGCAGCCAGGACATCAACTATGGCTACACCTTC. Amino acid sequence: CASSQDINYGYTF.

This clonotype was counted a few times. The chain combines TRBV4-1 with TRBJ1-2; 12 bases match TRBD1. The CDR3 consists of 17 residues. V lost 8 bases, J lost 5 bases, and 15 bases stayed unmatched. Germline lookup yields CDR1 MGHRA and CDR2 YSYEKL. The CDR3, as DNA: TGCGCCAGCCTTGCTCCGGGACAGGGGGCGAGGGGATATGGCTACACCTTC. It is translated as CASLAPGQGARGYGYTF.

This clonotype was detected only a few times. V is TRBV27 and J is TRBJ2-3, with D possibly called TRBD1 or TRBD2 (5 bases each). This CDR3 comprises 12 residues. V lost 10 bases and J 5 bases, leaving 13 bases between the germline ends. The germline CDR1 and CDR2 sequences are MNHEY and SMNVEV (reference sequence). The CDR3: CATGATGDTQYF. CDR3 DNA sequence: TGTGCCACCGGGGCCACAGGAGATACGCAGTATTTT.

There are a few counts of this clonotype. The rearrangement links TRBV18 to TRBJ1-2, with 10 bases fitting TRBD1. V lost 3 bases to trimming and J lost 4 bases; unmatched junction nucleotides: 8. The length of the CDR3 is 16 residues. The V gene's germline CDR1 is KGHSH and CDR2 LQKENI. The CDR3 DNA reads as TGTGCCAGCTCACCGCGTCGAGACAGGGGGCTCTATGGCTACACCTTC. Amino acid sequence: CASSPRRDRGLYGYTF.

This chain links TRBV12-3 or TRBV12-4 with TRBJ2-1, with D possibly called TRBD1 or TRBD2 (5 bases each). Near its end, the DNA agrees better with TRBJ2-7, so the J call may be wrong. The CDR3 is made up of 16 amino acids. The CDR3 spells CASSSHSARGKYEQYF. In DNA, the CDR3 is TGTGCCAGCAGCTCCCACTCCGCGAGGGGAAAGTACGAGCAGTACTTC.

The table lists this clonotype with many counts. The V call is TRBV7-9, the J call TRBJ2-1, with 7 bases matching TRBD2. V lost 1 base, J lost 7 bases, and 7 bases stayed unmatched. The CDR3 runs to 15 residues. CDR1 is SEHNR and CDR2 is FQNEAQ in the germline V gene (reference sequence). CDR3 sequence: CASSLGGHSGNEQFF. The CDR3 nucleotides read TGTGCCAGCAGCTTAGGTGGCCATAGCGGGAATGAGCAGTTCTTC.

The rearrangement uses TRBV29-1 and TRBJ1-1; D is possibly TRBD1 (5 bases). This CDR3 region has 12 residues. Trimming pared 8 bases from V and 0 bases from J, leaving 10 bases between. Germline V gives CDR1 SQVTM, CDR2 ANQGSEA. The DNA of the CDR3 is TGCAGCCTTGGGACGGTGAACACTGAAGCTTTCTTT. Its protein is CSLGTVNTEAFF.

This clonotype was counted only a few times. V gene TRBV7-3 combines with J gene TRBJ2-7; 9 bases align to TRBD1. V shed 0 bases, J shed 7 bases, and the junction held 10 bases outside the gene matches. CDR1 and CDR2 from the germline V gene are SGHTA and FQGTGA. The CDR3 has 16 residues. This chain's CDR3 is CASSLTGGQGYNEQYF. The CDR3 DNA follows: TGTGCCAGCAGCTTAACGGGGGGACAGGGATACAATGAGCAGTACTTC.

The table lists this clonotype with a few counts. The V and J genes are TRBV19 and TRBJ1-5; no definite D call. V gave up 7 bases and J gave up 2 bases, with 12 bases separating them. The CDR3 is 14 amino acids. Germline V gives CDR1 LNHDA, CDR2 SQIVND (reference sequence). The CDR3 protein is CASISSWGNQPQHF. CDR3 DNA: TGTGCCAGTATCTCCTCCTGGGGCAATCAGCCCCAGCATTTT.

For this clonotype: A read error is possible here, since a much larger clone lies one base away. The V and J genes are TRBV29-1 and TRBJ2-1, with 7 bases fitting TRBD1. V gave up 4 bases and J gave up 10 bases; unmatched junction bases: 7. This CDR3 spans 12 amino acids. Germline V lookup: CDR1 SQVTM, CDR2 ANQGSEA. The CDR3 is CSVGDSFGEQFF. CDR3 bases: TGCAGCGTTGGGGACAGCTTCGGGGAGCAGTTCTTC.

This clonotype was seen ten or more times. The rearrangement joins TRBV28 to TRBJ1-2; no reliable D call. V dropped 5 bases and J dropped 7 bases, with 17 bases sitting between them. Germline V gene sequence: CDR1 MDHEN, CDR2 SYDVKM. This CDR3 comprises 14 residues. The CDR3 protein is CASSPTGLPFGYTF. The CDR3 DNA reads TGTGCCAGCAGTCCGACGGGCCTCCCTTTTGGCTACACCTTC.

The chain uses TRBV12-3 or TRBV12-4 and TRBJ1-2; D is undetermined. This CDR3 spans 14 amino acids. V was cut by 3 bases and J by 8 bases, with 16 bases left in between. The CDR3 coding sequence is TGTGCCAGCAGTTTCAGGAGATTATTGGGCGGCTACACCTTC. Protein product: CASSFRRLLGGYTF.

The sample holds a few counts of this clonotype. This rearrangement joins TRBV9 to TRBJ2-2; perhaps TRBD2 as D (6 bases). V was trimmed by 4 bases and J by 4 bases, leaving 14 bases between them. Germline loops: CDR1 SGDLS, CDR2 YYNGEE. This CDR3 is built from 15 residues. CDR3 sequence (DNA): TGTGCCAGCAGCATCTTGGGGGGTGGCACCGGGGAGCTGTTTTTT. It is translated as CASSILGGGTGELFF. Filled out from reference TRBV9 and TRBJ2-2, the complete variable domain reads DSGVTQTPKHLITATGQRVTLRCSPRSGDLSVYWYQQSLDQGLQFLIQYYNGEERAKGNILERFSAQQFPDLHSELNLSSLELGDSALYFCASSILGGGTGELFFGEGSRLTVL.

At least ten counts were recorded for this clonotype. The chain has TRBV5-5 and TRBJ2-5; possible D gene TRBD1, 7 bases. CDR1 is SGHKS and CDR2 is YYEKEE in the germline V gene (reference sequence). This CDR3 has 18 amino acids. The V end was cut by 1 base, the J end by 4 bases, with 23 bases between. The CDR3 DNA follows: TGTGCCAGCAGCTTGCGCGACCCGGCTAGGGGGCGGGGAGAGACCCAGTACTTC. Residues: CASSLRDPARGRGETQYF.

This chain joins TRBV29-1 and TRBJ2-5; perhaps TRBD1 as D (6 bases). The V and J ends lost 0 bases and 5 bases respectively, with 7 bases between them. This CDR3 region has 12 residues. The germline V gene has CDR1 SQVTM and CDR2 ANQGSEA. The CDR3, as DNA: TGCAGCGTTGAAGAGCAGGGGGAGACCCAGTACTTC. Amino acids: CSVEEQGETQYF.

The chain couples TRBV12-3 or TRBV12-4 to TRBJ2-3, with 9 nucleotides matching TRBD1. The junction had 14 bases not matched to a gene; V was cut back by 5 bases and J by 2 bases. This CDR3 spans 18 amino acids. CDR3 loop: CASSPETGTGIPTDTQYF. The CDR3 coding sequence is TGTGCCAGCAGTCCCGAAACCGGGACAGGGATCCCCACAGATACGCAGTATTTT.

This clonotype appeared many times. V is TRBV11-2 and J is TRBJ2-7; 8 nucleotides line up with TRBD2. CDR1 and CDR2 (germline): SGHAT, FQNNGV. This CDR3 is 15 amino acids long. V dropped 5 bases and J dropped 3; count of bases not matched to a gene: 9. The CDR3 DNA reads TGTGCCAGCAGCCACCTTAGCGGGGAGAACTACGAGCAGTACTTC. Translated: CASSHLSGENYEQYF.

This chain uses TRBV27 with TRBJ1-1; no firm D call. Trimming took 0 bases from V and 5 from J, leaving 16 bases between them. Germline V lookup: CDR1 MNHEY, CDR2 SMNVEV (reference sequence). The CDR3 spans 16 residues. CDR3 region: CASSLSLSSVGTEAFF. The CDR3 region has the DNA TGTGCCAGCAGTTTATCTCTCTCCTCTGTGGGGACTGAAGCTTTCTTT.

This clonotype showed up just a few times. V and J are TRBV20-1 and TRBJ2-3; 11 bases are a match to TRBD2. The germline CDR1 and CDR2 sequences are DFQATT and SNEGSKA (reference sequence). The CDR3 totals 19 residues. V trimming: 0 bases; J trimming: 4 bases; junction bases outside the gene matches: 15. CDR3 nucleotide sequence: TGCAGTGCTAGAGATCATCGACTAGCGGGAAACCCTAGCGCAGATACGCAGTATTTT. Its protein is CSARDHRLAGNPSADTQYF.

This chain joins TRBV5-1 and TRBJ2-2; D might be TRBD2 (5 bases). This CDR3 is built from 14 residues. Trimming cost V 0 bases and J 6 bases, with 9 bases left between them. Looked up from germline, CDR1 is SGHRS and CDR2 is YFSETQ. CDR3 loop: CASSLVGEPGELFF. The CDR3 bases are TGCGCCAGCAGCTTGGTCGGGGAGCCCGGGGAGCTGTTTTTT.

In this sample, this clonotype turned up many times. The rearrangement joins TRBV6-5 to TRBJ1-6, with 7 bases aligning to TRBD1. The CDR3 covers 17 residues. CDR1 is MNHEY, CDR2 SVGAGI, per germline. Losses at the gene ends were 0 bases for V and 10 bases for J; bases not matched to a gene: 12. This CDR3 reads CASSYSSKSGQRSPLHF. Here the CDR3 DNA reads TGTGCCAGCAGTTACTCGAGTAAATCGGGACAGCGCTCACCCCTCCACTTT.

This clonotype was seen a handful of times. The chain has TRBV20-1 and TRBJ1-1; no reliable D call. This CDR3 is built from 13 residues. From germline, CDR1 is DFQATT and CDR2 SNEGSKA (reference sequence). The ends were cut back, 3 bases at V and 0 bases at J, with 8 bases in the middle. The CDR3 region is CSASFTLNTEAFF. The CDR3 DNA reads TGCAGTGCTAGCTTTACCCTGAACACTGAAGCTTTCTTT.